The entry below gives a single T cell receptor beta chain sequence along with its context. It lacks a known antigen. The data stem from a study of cytomegalovirus exposure and HLA in healthy donors (TCRdb year 2017). As for the study more broadly: An earlier analysis of approximately 640 of the donors reported approximately 290 Gb of sequence data and 120 million or so unique TCR beta sequences from 150 million to 200 million T cells. An early release that covered roughly 600 HLA-typed donors contained approximately 300 gigabases of sequencing data and roughly 84 million unique TCR sequences. Of the approximately 400 genotyped donors, 75% to 85% were placed in the genetic ancestry cluster associated with self-reported Caucasian donors. The study aimed to test whether signatures of past pathogen exposure could be identified by cataloging public T cell receptors. The study profiled the T cell repertoires of more than 500 subjects by immunosequencing and related them to cytomegalovirus serostatus. In addition to the first cohort of 666 subjects, a separate validation cohort of 120 different subjects was used. To predict cytomegalovirus infection status, the study combined high-throughput TCR immunosequencing, statistical association of individual TCRs with disease status, and machine learning. A later analysis re-examined previously published TCR beta repertoires from just over 650 donors and added high-resolution HLA genotyping to investigate patterns of TCR occurrence. Rather than using new phenotypic data, the later analysis identified candidate immune exposures from TCR beta sequences and from how often those sequences occurred across donors. To decide whether each TCR beta V gene segment behaved as functional or pseudogenic, an earlier analysis of several hundred of the donors relied on high-throughput TCR beta sequencing. Donor age, sex, ethnicity and CMV serostatus were compiled together with the repertoire data. Genome-wide SNP genotypes for about 60% of the roughly 670 donors were used in a later genetic analysis, which treated that subset as a discovery cohort. All discovery cohort repertoires had been generated on a single sequencing platform. Class I and class II HLA loci were covered by the typing at four-digit resolution. The number of donors typed differed by locus, with roughly 620-630 for A, B, C, DRB1 and DQB1, roughly 520 for DQA1, 600 to 610 for DPA1, and roughly 450 for DPB1. About five DR-DQ haplotypes were handled as single units for association and clustering, since linkage in the cohort was strong. Among 350 to 400 genotyped donors of the cohort, an average of roughly 240,000 unique TCR beta nucleotide sequences were sequenced per donor, around a sixth of them non-productive. The paper's findings and limits, for the study overall: This cohort had only TCR beta chains sequenced, and the lack of alpha or paired-chain data limited which features could be detected. Compared with the approximately 720-donor mean, donors in an Asian-associated ancestry cluster had fewer N-insertions in productive TCRs, according to a later genetic analysis. The authors suggested that the approach could potentially be generalized to other disease states and immunological phenotypes. When HLA alleles, especially DR and DQ, strongly co-occurred, TCR associations were difficult to assign to individual alleles. A later analysis found that HLA-associated TCR beta chains were more clonally expanded and had lower generation probabilities than equally common non-associated chains. Some IMGT-functional V segments, including TRBV6-2 and TRBV6-3, could not be told apart with the 87-base-pair reads, so those segments were excluded. Roughly uniform sequencing depth across donors was assumed in presence/absence analyses, although this assumption may not hold. A group of highly shared sequence variants was considered likely to be a technical artifact of the sequencing pipeline. In an earlier analysis of roughly 560 of the donors, most TCR beta V segments were observed in productive rearrangements about 87% or about 30% of the time, broadly matching IMGT annotations. Linkage disequilibrium might explain the correlated functional status among segregating V segments, but an unknown experimental factor could not be excluded. According to a later analysis, most CMV-associated TCR beta chains appeared to be HLA-restricted, and the HLA associations seemed to be driven largely by CMV exposure. Several of the top co-occurrence clusters appeared to be linked to parvovirus B19, influenza, CMV and Epstein-Barr virus, according to a later analysis. Immune exposure information for the cohort was limited to CMV serostatus. V-gene and J-gene trimming of TCR beta chains was associated with a missense DCLRE1C variant in a later genetic analysis, and the association was replicated in an independent cohort. A further reported finding was that TCR beta sequences accurately predicted the HLA-A and HLA-B alleles for most subjects in the first cohort. According to a later analysis, TCR association rates differed among HLA loci, with DRB1 alleles showing the most associated TCRs and HLA-C alleles showing the fewest. HLA typing was unavailable for some donors at each locus, so association tests used only the typed subset. A few of the identified cytomegalovirus-associated TCR beta chains were confirmed in vitro to be specific for cytomegalovirus antigens. Roughly 17 rarely observed V segments, including chromosome 9 orphons, were excluded from the earlier analysis of 550 to 700 of the donors because counts were too low. While some public TCRs were present in many individuals, most TCR sequences turned up only very rarely across donors. In a later analysis, 16,951 TCR beta sequences were associated with specific HLA alleles at a false discovery rate of 0.05. In both the original and validation cohorts, the classifier was reported to diagnose cytomegalovirus status with high specificity and sensitivity. The study listed 150 to 200 TCR beta chains as associated with cytomegalovirus.

The cohort consisted of hundreds of healthy bone marrow donors. Cohort members were all nominally healthy when sampled, although unrecorded immune exposures were likely present. The donor was CMV seropositive and belonged to the group of about 290 seropositive cohort members. A peripheral blood sample was provided by each donor, and peripheral blood mononuclear cells were used for TCR beta sequencing. Genomic DNA extraction from the blood cell samples was performed with the Qiagen DNeasy Blood Extraction Kit. The CDR3 has 15 amino acids, counting the end cysteine and phenylalanine. Here the CDR3 DNA is all that survives: 45 bases in frame from base 1. Here V drops 3 bases and J drops 6 bases, and the junction holds 9 bases not matched to any gene. CDR1 and CDR2 were assigned from the germline V gene as SGHRS and YFSETQ. Libraries were made using the immunoSEQ multiplex PCR assay. A mixture of 60 forward primers for TCR Vbeta segments and 13 reverse primers for TCR Jbeta segments was used in the multiplex PCR. The CDR3 region of rearranged TCR beta genes was amplified from genomic DNA with a multiplex PCR assay. On the Illumina HiSeq System, the amplified TCR beta libraries were sequenced as 87-base-pair reads. The published analysis was carried out like this. In a later analysis, some 80 million unique TCR beta chains were counted across the 666 repertoires, and approximately 9.9 million of these chains were shared by at least two donors. Raw reads were error-corrected and collapsed into unique sequences with a nearest-neighbor algorithm that merged closely related sequences to remove PCR and sequencing errors. V, D and J gene segments were assigned by aligning CDR3 sequences to IMGT reference sequences. For a sequence to be retained, a match of at least six nucleotides was required to both a V gene segment and a J gene segment. Rearrangements were called productive when the CDR3 lacked stop codons and stayed in frame with V and J; all others were non-productive. Following IMGT convention, CDR3 was defined as the stretch from the second conserved V-encoded cysteine up to the conserved J-encoded phenylalanine. The earlier analysis of some 580 of the donors excluded any sequence lacking an unambiguous match to a single V gene segment. An earlier analysis of fewer than 650 of the donors classified V segments as functional when productive rearrangements were above 56.7% and as segregating when the standard deviation between donors was above 5%. A statistical classification framework was built to diagnose cytomegalovirus status from the catalog of TCR beta chain sequences. A later analysis assigned V and J genes by comparing TCR nucleotide sequences with IMGT/GENE-DB human TR gene sequences. In a later analysis, CDR3 sequences and most-parsimonious VDJ recombination scenarios were assigned using the TCRdist pipeline. A later analysis defined each TCR beta chain by its CDR3 amino acid sequence plus V-gene family, and excluded reads lacking a unique V-gene family. A later analysis removed 592 highly shared, low-generation-probability nucleotide sequences to deal with suspected cross-contamination and a sequencing artifact. In a later analysis, a clonal expansion index was calculated for each public chain from normalized within-repertoire ranks of inferred template counts. A later analysis computed generation probabilities with a VDJ recombination model fitted to out-of-frame rearrangements, and checked the results against IGoR. A later analysis scored TCR-TCR, TCR-HLA and TCR-CMV co-occurrence with hypergeometric tests, applying a repertoire-size bias correction to TCR pairs. To estimate false discovery rates, a later analysis permuted the HLA or CMV assignments 20 times. In a later analysis, co-occurring TCRs were grouped using DBSCAN, with TCRdist sequence similarity added in when clustering inside HLA-allele-positive subsets. Repertoires with fewer than 30,000 or more than 120,000 public chains were left out of co-occurrence clustering, as were roughly five repertoires with anomalous nucleotide sharing. Imported from immuneACCESS, the table was reduced by TCRdb to in-frame sequences with V and J called. These copies leave out some clones; in studies compared against another copy, an unresolved V gene accounts for under half, and the cause of the remainder is not known. Clone size and V and J calls were adopted from that table, with D and trimming inferred from the DNA. This sample's listing comprises tens of thousands of clones. The top ten clones comprise 10% to 15% of the sample.

The receptor's source is a woman aged 55-75 years in good health and CMV-seropositive. The chain uses TRBV5-1 and TRBJ1-5, with 7 middle bases fitting TRBD1. Input material: PBMCs. The CDR3 in this case is CASSSTGEKSQPQHF. In nucleotide form, the sequence is TGCGCCAGCAGCTCTACAGGGGAGAAGAGTCAGCCCCAGCATTTT.